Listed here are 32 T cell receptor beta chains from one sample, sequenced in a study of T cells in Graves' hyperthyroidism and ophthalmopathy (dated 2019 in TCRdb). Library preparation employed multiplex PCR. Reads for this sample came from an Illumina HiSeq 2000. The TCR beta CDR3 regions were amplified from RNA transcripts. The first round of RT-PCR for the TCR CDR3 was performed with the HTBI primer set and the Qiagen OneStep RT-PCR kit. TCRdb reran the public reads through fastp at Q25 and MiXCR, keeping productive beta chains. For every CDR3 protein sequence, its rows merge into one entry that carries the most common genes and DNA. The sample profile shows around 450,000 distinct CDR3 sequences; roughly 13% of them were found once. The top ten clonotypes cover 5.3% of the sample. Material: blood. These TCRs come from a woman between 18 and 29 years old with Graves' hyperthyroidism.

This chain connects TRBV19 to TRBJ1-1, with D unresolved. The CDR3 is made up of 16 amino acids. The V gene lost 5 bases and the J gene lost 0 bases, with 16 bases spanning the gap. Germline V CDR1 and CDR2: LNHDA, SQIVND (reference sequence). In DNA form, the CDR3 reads TGTGCCAGTAGTCATGGAGGGCCCCCTATGAACACTGAAGCTTTCTTT. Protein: CASSHGGPPMNTEAFF.

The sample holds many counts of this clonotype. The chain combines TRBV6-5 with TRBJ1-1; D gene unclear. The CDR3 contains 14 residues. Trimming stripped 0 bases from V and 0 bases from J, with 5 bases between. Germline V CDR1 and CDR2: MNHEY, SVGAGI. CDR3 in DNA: TGTGCCAGCAGTTACTCGACGATGAACACTGAAGCTTTCTTT. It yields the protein CASSYSTMNTEAFF.

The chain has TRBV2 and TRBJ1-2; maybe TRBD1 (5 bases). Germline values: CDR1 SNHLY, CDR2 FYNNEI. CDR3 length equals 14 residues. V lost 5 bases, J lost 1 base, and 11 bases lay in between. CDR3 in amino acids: CASSLGAINYGYTF. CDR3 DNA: TGTGCCAGCAGTCTCGGGGCGATTAACTATGGCTACACCTTC. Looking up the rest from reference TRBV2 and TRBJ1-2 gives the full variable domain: EPEVTQTPSHQVTQMGQEVILRCVPISNHLYFYWYRQILGQKVEFLVSFYNNEISEKSEIFDDQFSVERPDGSNFTLKIRSTKLEDSAMYFCASSLGAINYGYTFGSGTRLTVV.

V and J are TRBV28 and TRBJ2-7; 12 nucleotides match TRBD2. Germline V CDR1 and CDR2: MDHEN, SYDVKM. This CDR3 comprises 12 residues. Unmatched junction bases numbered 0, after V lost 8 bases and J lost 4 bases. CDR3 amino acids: CASGLAGYEQYF. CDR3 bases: TGTGCCAGCGGACTAGCGGGATACGAGCAGTACTTC.

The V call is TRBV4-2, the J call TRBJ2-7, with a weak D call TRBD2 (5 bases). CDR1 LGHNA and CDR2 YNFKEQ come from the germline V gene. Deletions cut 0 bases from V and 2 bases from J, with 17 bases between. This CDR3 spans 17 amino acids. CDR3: CASSQDGMSEIAYEQYF. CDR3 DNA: TGTGCCAGCAGCCAAGACGGGATGTCGGAGATTGCCTACGAGCAGTACTTC.

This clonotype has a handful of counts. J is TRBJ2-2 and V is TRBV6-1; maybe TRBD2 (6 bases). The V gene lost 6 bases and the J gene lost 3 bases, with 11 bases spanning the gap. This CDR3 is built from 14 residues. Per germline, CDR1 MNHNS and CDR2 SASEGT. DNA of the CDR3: TGTGCCAGCAGATCCCCGGGGGACACCGGGGAGCTGTTTTTT. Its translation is CASRSPGDTGELFF.

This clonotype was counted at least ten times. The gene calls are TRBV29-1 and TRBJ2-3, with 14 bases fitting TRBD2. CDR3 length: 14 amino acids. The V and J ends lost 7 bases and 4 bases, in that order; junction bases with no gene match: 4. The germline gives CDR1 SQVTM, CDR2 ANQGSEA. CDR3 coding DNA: TGCAGCGGAGGGACTAGCGGGAGATCAGATACGCAGTATTTT. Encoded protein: CSGGTSGRSDTQYF.

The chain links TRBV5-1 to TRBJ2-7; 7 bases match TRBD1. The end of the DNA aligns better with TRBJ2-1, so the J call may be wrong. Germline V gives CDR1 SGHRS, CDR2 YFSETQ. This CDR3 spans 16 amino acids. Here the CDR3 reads CASSLRAGDRPYEQFF. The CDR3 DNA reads TGCGCCAGCAGCTTGAGGGCTGGGGACAGACCCTACGAGCAGTTCTTC.

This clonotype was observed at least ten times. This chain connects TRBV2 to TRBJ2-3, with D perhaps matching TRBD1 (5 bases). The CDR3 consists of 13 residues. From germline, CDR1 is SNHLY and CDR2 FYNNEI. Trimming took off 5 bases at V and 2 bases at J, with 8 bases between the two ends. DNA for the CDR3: TGTGCCAGCAGTACAGGCATCACAGATACGCAGTATTTT. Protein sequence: CASSTGITDTQYF.

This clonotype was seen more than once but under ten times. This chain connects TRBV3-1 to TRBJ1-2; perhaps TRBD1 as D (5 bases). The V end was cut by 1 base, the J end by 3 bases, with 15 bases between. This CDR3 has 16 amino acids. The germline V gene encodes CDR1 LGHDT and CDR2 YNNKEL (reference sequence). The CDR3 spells CASSQGVAGTYYGYTF. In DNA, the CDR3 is TGTGCCAGCAGCCAAGGAGTCGCAGGGACTTACTATGGCTACACCTTC.

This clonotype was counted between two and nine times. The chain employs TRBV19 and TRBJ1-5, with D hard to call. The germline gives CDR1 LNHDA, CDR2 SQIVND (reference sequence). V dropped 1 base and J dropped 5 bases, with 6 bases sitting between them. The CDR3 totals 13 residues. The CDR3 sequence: CASSIVEDQPQHF. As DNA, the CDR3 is TGTGCCAGTAGTATAGTGGAAGATCAGCCCCAGCATTTT.

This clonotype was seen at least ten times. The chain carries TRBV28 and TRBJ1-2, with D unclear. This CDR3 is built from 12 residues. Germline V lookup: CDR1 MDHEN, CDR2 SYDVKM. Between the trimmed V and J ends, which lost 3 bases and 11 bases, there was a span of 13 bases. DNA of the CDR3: TGTGCCAGCAGTTTCACAAGCGTAACTTACACCTTC. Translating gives CASSFTSVTYTF.

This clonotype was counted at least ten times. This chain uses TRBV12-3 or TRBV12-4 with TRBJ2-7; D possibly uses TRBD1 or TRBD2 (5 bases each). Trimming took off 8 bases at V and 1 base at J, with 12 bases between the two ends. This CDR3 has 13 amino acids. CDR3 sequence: CASRFGGSYEQYF. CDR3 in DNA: TGTGCCAGCCGGTTTGGGGGATCCTACGAGCAGTACTTC.

CDR3 sequence: CASSTWEPGINEKLFF. In nucleotides, the CDR3 is TGTGCCAGTAGTACATGGGAGCCGGGGATTAATGAAAAACTGTTTTTT. This chain uses TRBV19 with TRBJ1-4; D ambiguous. V lost 4 bases, J lost 4 bases, and 16 bases lay in between. The germline V gene has CDR1 LNHDA and CDR2 SQIVND (reference sequence). This CDR3 has 16 amino acids.

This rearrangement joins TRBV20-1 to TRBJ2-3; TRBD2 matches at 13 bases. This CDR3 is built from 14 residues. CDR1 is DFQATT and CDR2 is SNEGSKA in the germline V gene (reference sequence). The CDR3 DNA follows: TGCAGCCCCGGACTAGCGGGGGTCACAGATACGCAGTATTTT. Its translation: CSPGLAGVTDTQYF.

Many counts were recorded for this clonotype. CDR3 coding DNA: TGTGCCAGCAGCCCGCCGGACAGGGGGCATAAAGATACGCAGTATTTT. Residues: CASSPPDRGHKDTQYF. The V and J genes are TRBV7-9 and TRBJ2-3; TRBD1 agrees at 11 bases. Germline V gene sequence: CDR1 SEHNR, CDR2 FQNEAQ (reference sequence). With V trimmed by 5 bases and J by 5 bases, 9 bases remained unmatched. The CDR3 covers 16 residues.

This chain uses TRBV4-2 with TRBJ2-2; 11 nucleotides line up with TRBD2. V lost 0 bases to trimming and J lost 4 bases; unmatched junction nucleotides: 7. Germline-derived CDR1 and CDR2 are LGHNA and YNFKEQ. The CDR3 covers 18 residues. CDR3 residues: CASSQEGVAGGGTGELFF. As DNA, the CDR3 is TGTGCCAGCAGCCAAGAGGGGGTAGCGGGAGGGGGCACCGGGGAGCTGTTTTTT.

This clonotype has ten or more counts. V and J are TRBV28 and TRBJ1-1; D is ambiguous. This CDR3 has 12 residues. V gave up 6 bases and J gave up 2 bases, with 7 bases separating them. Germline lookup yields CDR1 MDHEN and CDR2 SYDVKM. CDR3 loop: CASSRPNTEAFF. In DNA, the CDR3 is TGTGCCAGCAGCCGCCCAAACACTGAAGCTTTCTTT.

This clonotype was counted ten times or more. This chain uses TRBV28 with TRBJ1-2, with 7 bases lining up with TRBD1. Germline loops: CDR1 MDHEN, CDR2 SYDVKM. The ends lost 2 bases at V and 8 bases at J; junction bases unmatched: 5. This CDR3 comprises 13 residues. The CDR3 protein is CASSLEGARGYTF. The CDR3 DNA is TGTGCCAGCAGTTTAGAGGGGGCAAGGGGCTACACCTTC.

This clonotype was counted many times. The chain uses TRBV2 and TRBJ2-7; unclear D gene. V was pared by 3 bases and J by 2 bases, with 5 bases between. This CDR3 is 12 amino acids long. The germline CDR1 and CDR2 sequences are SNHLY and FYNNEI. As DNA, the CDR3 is TGTGCCAGCAGTGAGGGCCCCTACGAGCAGTACTTC. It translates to CASSEGPYEQYF.

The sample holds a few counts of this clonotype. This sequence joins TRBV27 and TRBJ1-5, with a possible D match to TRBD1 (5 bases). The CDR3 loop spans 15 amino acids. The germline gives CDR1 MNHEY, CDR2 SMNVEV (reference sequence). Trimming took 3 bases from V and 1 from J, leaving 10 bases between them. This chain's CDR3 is CASSLGPDSNQPQHF. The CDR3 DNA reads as TGTGCCAGCAGTTTGGGACCGGACAGCAATCAGCCCCAGCATTTT.

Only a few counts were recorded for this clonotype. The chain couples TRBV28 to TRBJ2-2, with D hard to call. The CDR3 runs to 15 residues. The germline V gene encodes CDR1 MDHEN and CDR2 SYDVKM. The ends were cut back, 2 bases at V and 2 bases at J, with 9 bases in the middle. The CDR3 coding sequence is TGTGCCAGCAGTTTAGTGGGGATAAACACCGGGGAGCTGTTTTTT. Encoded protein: CASSLVGINTGELFF.

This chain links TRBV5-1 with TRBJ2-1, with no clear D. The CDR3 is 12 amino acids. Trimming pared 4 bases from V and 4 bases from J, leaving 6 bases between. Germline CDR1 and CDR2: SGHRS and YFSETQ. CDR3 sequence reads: CASSHQYNEQFF. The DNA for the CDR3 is TGCGCCAGCAGCCACCAGTACAATGAGCAGTTCTTC.

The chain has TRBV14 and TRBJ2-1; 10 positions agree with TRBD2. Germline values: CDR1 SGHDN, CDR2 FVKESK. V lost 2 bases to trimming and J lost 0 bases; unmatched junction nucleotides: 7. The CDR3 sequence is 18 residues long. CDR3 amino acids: CASSQRLAGPSSYNEQFF. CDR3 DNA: TGTGCCAGCAGCCAAAGACTAGCGGGCCCTAGCTCCTACAATGAGCAGTTCTTC. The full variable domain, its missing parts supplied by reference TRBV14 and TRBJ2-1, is EAGVTQFPSHSVIEKGQTVTLRCDPISGHDNLYWYRRVMGKEIKFLLHFVKESKQDESGMPNNRFLAERTGGTYSTLKVQPAELEDSGVYFCASSQRLAGPSSYNEQFFGPGTRLTVL.

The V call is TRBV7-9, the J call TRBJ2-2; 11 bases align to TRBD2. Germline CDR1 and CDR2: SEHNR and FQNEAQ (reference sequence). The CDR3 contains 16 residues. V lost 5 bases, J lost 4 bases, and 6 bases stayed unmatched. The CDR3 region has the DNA TGTGCCAGCAGCGCATTCGGACTAGCGGGCACCGGGGAGCTGTTTTTT. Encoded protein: CASSAFGLAGTGELFF.

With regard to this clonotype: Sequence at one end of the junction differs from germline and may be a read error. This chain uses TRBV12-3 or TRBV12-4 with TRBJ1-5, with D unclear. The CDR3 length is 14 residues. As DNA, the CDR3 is TGTGCCAGCGGTTTACTGGGCCCGCGGCAGCCCCAGCATTTT. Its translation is CASGLLGPRQPQHF.

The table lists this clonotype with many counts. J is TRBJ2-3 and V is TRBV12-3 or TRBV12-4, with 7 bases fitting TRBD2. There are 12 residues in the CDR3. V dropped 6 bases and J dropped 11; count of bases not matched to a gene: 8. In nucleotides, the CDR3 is TGTGCCAGCAGGGAGGGACTATTGAAGCAGTATTTT. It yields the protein CASREGLLKQYF.

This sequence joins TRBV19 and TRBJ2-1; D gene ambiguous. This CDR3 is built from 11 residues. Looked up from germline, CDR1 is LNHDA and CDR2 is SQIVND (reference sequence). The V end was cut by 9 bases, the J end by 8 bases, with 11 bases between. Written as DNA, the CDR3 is TGTGCCAGCCGTGGAATCCATGAGCAGTTCTTC. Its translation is CASRGIHEQFF.

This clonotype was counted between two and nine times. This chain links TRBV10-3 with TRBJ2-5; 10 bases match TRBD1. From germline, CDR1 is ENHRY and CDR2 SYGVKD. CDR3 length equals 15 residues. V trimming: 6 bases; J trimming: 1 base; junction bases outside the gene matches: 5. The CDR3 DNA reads TGTGCCATCAGCCCGGGACAGGGGACCCAAGAGACCCAGTACTTC. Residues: CAISPGQGTQETQYF.

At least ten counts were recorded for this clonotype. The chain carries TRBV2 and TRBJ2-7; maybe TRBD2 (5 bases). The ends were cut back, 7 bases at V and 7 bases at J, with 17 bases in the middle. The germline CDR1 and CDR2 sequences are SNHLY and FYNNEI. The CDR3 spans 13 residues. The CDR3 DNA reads TGTGCCAGCACCTCGGGAATTTTCTTAGAGCAGTACTTC. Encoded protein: CASTSGIFLEQYF.

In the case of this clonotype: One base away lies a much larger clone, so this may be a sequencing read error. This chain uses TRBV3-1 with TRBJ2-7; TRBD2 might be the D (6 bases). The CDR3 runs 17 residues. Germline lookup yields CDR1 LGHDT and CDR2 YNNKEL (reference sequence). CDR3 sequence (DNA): TGTGCCAGCAGCCTAAACGGTCTAGCGAGAAGCTCCTACGAGCAGCACTTC. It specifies CASSLNGLARSSYEQHF.

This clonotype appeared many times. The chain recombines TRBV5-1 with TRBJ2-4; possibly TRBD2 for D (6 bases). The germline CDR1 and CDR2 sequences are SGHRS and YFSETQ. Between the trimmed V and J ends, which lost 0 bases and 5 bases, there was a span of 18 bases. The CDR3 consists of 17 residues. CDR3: CASSLVVLGLDQNIQYF. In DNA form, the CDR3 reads TGCGCCAGCAGCTTGGTCGTTCTGGGACTCGATCAAAACATTCAGTACTTC.